Listed here is a single TCR beta chain. TCRdb redid the calling of the 5' RACE reads with MiXCR, one entry per CDR3 protein. The sample holds more than 45,000 distinct CDR3 sequences, 3.6% seen once. The data belong to a study of neurological immune-mediated disorders. V was clipped by 4 bases and J by 6 bases, with 13 bases between them. Per germline, CDR1 MNHEY and CDR2 SVGAGI. This CDR3 is built from 13 residues. The sequence derives from a man aged 25 to 45 with multiple sclerosis. Sequencing input: PBMCs. This chain uses TRBV6-5 with TRBJ2-7; D is unclear. The CDR3 region is CASSLGMKGEQYF. The CDR3 bases are TGTGCCAGCAGTTTGGGGATGAAGGGCGAGCAGTACTTC.